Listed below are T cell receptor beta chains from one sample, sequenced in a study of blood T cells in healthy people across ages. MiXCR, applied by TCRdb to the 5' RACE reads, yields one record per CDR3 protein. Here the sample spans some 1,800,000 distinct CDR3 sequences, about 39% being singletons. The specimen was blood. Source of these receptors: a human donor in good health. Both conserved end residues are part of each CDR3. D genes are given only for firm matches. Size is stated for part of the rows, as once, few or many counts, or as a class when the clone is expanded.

TGTGCCACCAGTGAGTCGAGCGTTGAGAGGGGCCGAAGCTCCTACAATGAGCAGTTCTTC	CATSESSVERGRSSYNEQFF	-	TRBJ2-1	few	TRBV10-3
TGTGCCAGCAGTCCTGGAGTTCCGGGCTACACCTTC	CASSPGVPGYTF	-	TRBJ1-2	-	TRBV2
TGTGCCACGCAAAGTTTAGCAACAGATACGCAGTATTTT	CATQSLATDTQYF	-	TRBJ2-3	few	TRBV24-1
TGTGCCAGCAGCTTAGCGGGACAGTCGGGCTATGGCTACACCTTC	CASSLAGQSGYGYTF	TRBD1	TRBJ1-2	-	TRBV4-2
TGCAGTGCTAGGGGAGGGGCGGCTACGTACACTGAAGCTTTCTTT	CSARGGAATYTEAFF	-	TRBJ1-1	-	TRBV20-1
TGTGCCAGCAGCGCAAGGACAGGTATCTCCTACAATGAGCAGTTCTTC	CASSARTGISYNEQFF	TRBD1	TRBJ2-1	-	TRBV7-8
TGTGCCAGCAGCCCCAAGGGCGGGGAGCTGTTTTTT	CASSPKGGELFF	-	TRBJ2-2	-	TRBV7-3
TGCAGCGTTGAGAGCCTAGGCCGTTTAATCTACAATGAGCAGTTCTTC	CSVESLGRLIYNEQFF	-	TRBJ2-1	few	TRBV29-1
TGTGCCAGCAGTGGCGCGGTAGGGGGCTGGACTGAAGCTTTCTTT	CASSGAVGGWTEAFF	TRBD1	TRBJ1-1	-	TRBV6-1
TGTGCCAGCAGTCGGGGACTCGGGCACACTGAAGCTTTCTTT	CASSRGLGHTEAFF	-	TRBJ1-1	-	TRBV7-3
TGTGCCAGCAGCTTACCGACAGGGCGCAATGGCTACACCTTC	CASSLPTGRNGYTF	TRBD1	TRBJ1-2	few	TRBV7-9
TGTGCCAGCAGCCCGGGGGACCGGAGAGATACGCAGTATTTT	CASSPGDRRDTQYF	-	TRBJ2-3	-	TRBV7-2
TGCGCCAGCAGCTTGGAACTAGCCCCTTACAATGAGCAGTTCTTC	CASSLELAPYNEQFF	-	TRBJ2-1	-	TRBV5-1
TGTGCCAGCAGCCCGCGGACAGGGGGTTTGGAGACCCAGTACTTC	CASSPRTGGLETQYF	TRBD1	TRBJ2-5	few	TRBV7-7
TGTGCCAGCAGCTCCCCCCTCGGGCGGGGGATCACAGATACGCAGTATTTT	CASSSPLGRGITDTQYF	TRBD2	TRBJ2-3	few	TRBV6-1
TGCAGCGTGACACCCGGGGGATTGGCTTTCTTT	CSVTPGGLAFF	-	TRBJ1-1	few	TRBV29-1
TGTGCCAGCAGCCCTACAGGACAGGGGAAAACCTACGAGCAGTACTTC	CASSPTGQGKTYEQYF	TRBD1	TRBJ2-7	-	TRBV5-6
TGCAGTGCTATGGGACAGAACACTGAAGCTTTCTTT	CSAMGQNTEAFF	-	TRBJ1-1	few	TRBV20-1
TGTGCCAGCAGCTTAGCTAGCGGGGGGACCAGGCAGCAGTACTTC	CASSLASGGTRQQYF	TRBD2	TRBJ2-7	-	TRBV7-2
TGTGCCATCAGTGCTATCGCGTCAGAGTGGGATGAGCAGTTCTTC	CAISAIASEWDEQFF	-	TRBJ2-1	-	TRBV10-3
TGCAGCGTTGAAGATGTCGGCAGGGGTTCCTACAATGAGCAGTTCTTC	CSVEDVGRGSYNEQFF	-	TRBJ2-1	-	TRBV29-1
TGCAGTGCTATTCGTTTAGCGGGGAGAACCACAGATACGCAGTATTTT	CSAIRLAGRTTDTQYF	TRBD2	TRBJ2-3	few	TRBV20-1
TGCAGTGCCCGAGGGGGGAGAGGGACAGATACGCAGTATTTT	CSARGGRGTDTQYF	-	TRBJ2-3	-	TRBV20-1
TGTGCCAGCAGCTTCGACCCCCTGGACACTGAAGCTTTCTTT	CASSFDPLDTEAFF	-	TRBJ1-1	-	TRBV11-3
TGTGCCAGCAGCTTAGGGACAGGGGGATATCAGCCCCAGCATTTT	CASSLGTGGYQPQHF	TRBD1	TRBJ1-5	-	TRBV7-2
TGTGCCAGCAGCTTAGAGGGTTCACAGCAAGAGACCCAGTACTTC	CASSLEGSQQETQYF	-	TRBJ2-5	-	TRBV7-8
TGTGCCAGCAGCCGGGCGGGACAGGAAGAACAGCCCCAGCATTTT	CASSRAGQEEQPQHF	TRBD1	TRBJ1-5	few	TRBV5-4
TGCGCCAGCAGCTTGGCCGGGGGTTCGGACGAGCAGTACTTC	CASSLAGGSDEQYF	-	TRBJ2-7	many	TRBV5-1
TGTGCCAGCAGCCCATTTACTGGGTACGAGCAGTACTTC	CASSPFTGYEQYF	-	TRBJ2-7	many	TRBV3-1